This T cell receptor beta chain was recorded in a study of T cell responses to AZD1222 COVID-19 vaccine. The V and J ends lost 3 bases and 7 bases respectively, with 21 bases between them. The CDR3 runs 17 residues. Per germline, CDR1 SEHNR and CDR2 FQNEAQ (reference sequence). Measured with immunoSEQ multiplex PCR; TCRdb has only the in-frame clones, and not every one. The table records about 130,000 clones, nearly 90% of them present only once. The sequence came from an adult who received the AZD1222 COVID-19 vaccine. This chain links TRBV7-9 with TRBJ2-2; D may match TRBD1 or TRBD2 (5 bases each). Sequencing used peripheral blood, obtained 28 days after the second AZD1222 dose. The DNA of the CDR3 is TGTGCCAGCAGCTTTTTCGGGGCGCGTCGGGCGGGCGGGGAGCTGTTTTTT. Translating it yields CASSFFGARRAGGELFF.